The 2 T cell receptor beta chains in this list originate from one sample, sequenced in a study of shared clonotypes between healthy human individuals. Assay: immunoSEQ multiplex PCR; the TCRdb copy retains only in-frame clones and omits some. The sample includes 2 million to 3 million clones, over 85% of them seen just once. The sample was naive CD4+ T cells from PBMCs. Subset described: CD45RA+ positively selected. The receptor source for this set is a man aged 18 to 30 in good health. Some clones in this sample may be carry-over from other donors' samples.

V usage is TRBV9 and J usage is TRBJ2-7; 11 bases line up with TRBD1. The CDR3 loop spans 16 amino acids. V shed 3 bases, J shed 2 bases, and the junction held 7 bases outside the gene matches. Germline V gene data show CDR1 as SGDLS and CDR2 as YYNGEE. This CDR3 reads CASSGDAGQGAYEQYF. CDR3 sequence (DNA): TGTGCCAGCAGCGGTGATGCGGGACAGGGGGCCTACGAGCAGTACTTC.

About this clone: Within the sample, other DNA sequences also encode this same CDR3. The rearrangement joins TRBV7-8 to TRBJ2-1, with D unresolved. Germline assignment: CDR1 SGHVS and CDR2 FQNEAQ. Trimming left V 3 bases short and J 0 bases short, with 6 bases between. CDR3 length: 14 amino acids. The CDR3 loop is CASSLSSSYNEQFF. Here the CDR3 DNA reads TGTGCCAGCAGCTTGAGCAGCTCCTACAATGAGCAGTTCTTC.